What follows is one T cell receptor (beta chain) and its context. Its target is not known. This specimen comes from a study of OX40 agonist ivuxolimab in advanced cancers. Germline V gene lookup returns CDR1 SGHDN and CDR2 FVKESK. The CDR3 spans 15 residues. Germline trimming cut 4 bases from V and 8 bases from J; bases unmatched to any gene: 10. Study-wide findings and caveats: Expanded clones were, on average, more numerous among CD8+ T cells than CD4+.

Libraries were prepared by immunoSEQ multiplex PCR; TCRdb keeps only in-frame clonotypes and omits some of them. The sample shows roughly 40,000 clones, 70% to 90% of them seen only once. The chain has TRBV14 and TRBJ2-2; 7 nucleotides match TRBD2. This sequence originates from an adult with an advanced solid tumor such as melanoma, head and neck, liver or kidney cancer. The sequenced sample was CD4+ or CD8+ T cells sorted from blood, obtained in a trial of the OX40 agonist ivuxolimab. CDR3 residues: CASSPAGTTMGELFF. The DNA of the CDR3 is TGTGCCAGCAGCCCAGCCGGGACTACCATGGGGGAGCTGTTTTTT.